The 28 T cell receptor beta chains listed next were all sequenced from one sample in a study of blood T cells in healthy people across ages. The authors ran a second PCR of 7 to 11 cycles using a sample-barcoded 5' primer and a J-beta primer mix. MiXCR, run by TCRdb on the 5' RACE reads, gives a single entry per CDR3 protein. The sample holds approximately 850,000 distinct CDR3 sequences, roughly 60% seen once. Sequenced material: blood. These receptors all stem from a man aged 25-40 years in good health.

This clonotype was seen only a few times. The chain uses TRBV16 and TRBJ2-1; D tentatively reads TRBD1 or TRBD2 (5 bases each). CDR1 KGHSY and CDR2 FQNENV come from the germline V gene. This CDR3 has 16 amino acids. Trimming shortened V by 2 bases and J by 5 bases, and 16 bases separated the two germline ends. The CDR3 reads CASSQRGRGSDNEQFF. CDR3 sequence (DNA): TGTGCCAGCAGCCAAAGGGGTCGGGGCTCGGACAATGAGCAGTTCTTC.

This clonotype was picked up a small number of times. The chain carries TRBV20-1 and TRBJ2-3; D is undetermined. V shed 7 bases and J shed 3 bases, with 17 bases lying between them. Germline CDR1 is DFQATT and CDR2 is SNEGSKA (reference sequence). The CDR3 is made up of 14 amino acids. In DNA, the CDR3 is TGCAGTGTCAGAAGTAGGGTAGGAACAGATACGCAGTATTTT. Translated: CSVRSRVGTDTQYF.

The genes are TRBV20-1 and TRBJ2-5; 11 bases agree with TRBD2. V dropped 1 base and J dropped 11; count of bases not matched to a gene: 12. The length of the CDR3 is 15 residues. CDR1 DFQATT and CDR2 SNEGSKA come from the germline V gene (reference sequence). CDR3 protein: CSARVLAGEGNEQYF. The DNA of the CDR3 is TGCAGTGCTAGAGTACTAGCGGGAGAGGGCAATGAGCAGTACTTC.

The genes are TRBV6-1 and TRBJ2-7, with a tentative D call TRBD2 (7 bases). The germline CDR1 and CDR2 sequences are MNHNS and SASEGT. There are 12 residues in the CDR3. Deletions cut 7 bases from V and 5 bases from J, with 12 bases between. The CDR3 region is CASNGGAHEQYF. CDR3 sequence (DNA): TGTGCCAGCAATGGGGGGGCCCACGAGCAGTACTTC.

The chain recombines TRBV11-1 with TRBJ2-7; 7 bases fit TRBD2. The closer fit of TRBJ2-5 to the DNA end suggests the J call may be wrong. Per the germline V gene, CDR1 is SGHAT and CDR2 is FQDESV (reference sequence). The CDR3 has 15 amino acids. CDR3 nucleotides: TGTGCCAGCAGTTATCGGGAGGCCCCTCCGGGGACCCAGTACTTC. Amino acids: CASSYREAPPGTQYF.

This rearrangement joins TRBV20-1 to TRBJ1-4, with 7 bases lining up with TRBD1. This CDR3 region has 13 residues. Trimming cost V 7 bases and J 7 bases; bases outside gene matches: 9. From germline, CDR1 is DFQATT and CDR2 SNEGSKA (reference sequence). CDR3 sequence reads: CSGFEGASEKLFF. The CDR3 DNA reads TGCAGTGGATTTGAGGGGGCGAGTGAAAAACTGTTTTTT.

This chain connects TRBV5-1 to TRBJ1-2; 9 bases fit TRBD1. Germline values: CDR1 SGHRS, CDR2 YFSETQ. The trim removed 3 bases at V and 5 bases at J, leaving 5 bases unmatched. CDR3 length equals 14 residues. The CDR3 loop reads CASSSTTGGYGYTF. CDR3 bases: TGCGCCAGCAGCTCCACGACAGGGGGGTATGGCTACACCTTC.

The genes are TRBV5-1 and TRBJ1-2, with 9 nucleotides matching TRBD1. Germline V gene sequence: CDR1 SGHRS, CDR2 YFSETQ. The CDR3 runs 14 residues. The V gene end was trimmed by 4 bases and the J gene end by 6 bases; junction bases not matched to a gene: 7. This CDR3 reads CASSVGTGYDGYTF. The CDR3 DNA is TGCGCCAGCAGCGTCGGGACAGGGTACGATGGCTACACCTTC.

CDR3: CASRARLAGGYEQYF. The CDR3 DNA sequence: TGCGCCAGCAGGGCGAGACTAGCGGGGGGCTACGAGCAGTACTTC. This chain joins TRBV5-1 and TRBJ2-7; 13 nucleotides align to TRBD2. This CDR3 comprises 15 residues. Losses at the gene ends were 5 bases for V and 3 bases for J; bases not matched to a gene: 5. The V gene's germline CDR1 is SGHRS and CDR2 YFSETQ.

The chain employs TRBV2 and TRBJ1-1, with 7 bases matching TRBD1. Germline trimming cut 8 bases from V and 0 bases from J; bases unmatched to any gene: 6. The CDR3 contains 14 residues. CDR1 and CDR2 (germline): SNHLY, FYNNEI. The CDR3, as DNA: TGTGCCAGCCATCTCCAGGGGGTGAACACTGAAGCTTTCTTT. Translating gives CASHLQGVNTEAFF.

The chain links TRBV12-3 or TRBV12-4 to TRBJ1-6, with TRBD1 as a possible D gene (5 bases). Trimming took off 1 base at V and 14 bases at J, with 12 bases between the two ends. The CDR3 is 13 amino acids. The CDR3 spells CASSLGGNWALHF. As DNA, the CDR3 is TGTGCCAGCAGTTTAGGGGGGAATTGGGCCCTCCACTTT.

The rearrangement links TRBV19 to TRBJ2-3; TRBD2 might be the D (7 bases). V lost 6 bases and J lost 1, with 20 bases in between. Germline values: CDR1 LNHDA, CDR2 SQIVND (reference sequence). The CDR3 length is 17 residues. The CDR3 region is CASSSSRGALRTDTQYF. CDR3 DNA: TGTGCCAGTAGCTCGTCCCGGGGGGCGCTACGCACAGATACGCAGTATTTT.

This sequence joins TRBV9 and TRBJ2-1; no firm D call. This CDR3 is 14 amino acids long. Germline CDR1 is SGDLS and CDR2 is YYNGEE. The V end lost 0 bases, the J end lost 3 bases, and 7 bases lay between the germline ends. CDR3 sequence reads: CASSVDPSYNEQFF. DNA of the CDR3: TGTGCCAGCAGCGTAGACCCTAGCTACAATGAGCAGTTCTTC.

The genes are TRBV5-1 and TRBJ2-1, with TRBD2 identical over 8 bases. V was pared by 0 bases and J by 5 bases, with 1 base of the junction left unmatched. The CDR3 spans 14 residues. Germline V CDR1 and CDR2: SGHRS, YFSETQ. CDR3 sequence reads: CASSLARGDNEQFF. Written as DNA, the CDR3 is TGCGCCAGCAGCTTGGCGCGGGGGGACAATGAGCAGTTCTTC.

This clonotype has only one observation. Relative to the germline gene, one junction end is altered; a read error may explain this. This chain connects TRBV7-7 to TRBJ2-5; D unclear. Germline V CDR1 and CDR2: SSHAT, FNYEAQ (reference sequence). This CDR3 is 14 amino acids long. CDR3 coding DNA: TGTGCTAGCAGCTTTAACGACAACCAAGAGACCCAGTACTTC. Protein sequence: CASSFNDNQETQYF.

The rearrangement links TRBV12-3 or TRBV12-4 to TRBJ1-6; 8 bases are a match to TRBD1. The CDR3 covers 14 residues. V gave up 5 bases and J gave up 7 bases; unmatched junction bases: 4. CDR3 in amino acids: CASSQGAYNSPLHF. As DNA, the CDR3 is TGTGCCAGCAGTCAGGGGGCGTACAATTCACCCCTCCACTTT.

This clonotype was seen only a few times. The chain uses TRBV28 and TRBJ2-1, with a possible D match to TRBD2 (6 bases). Trimming removed 5 bases at V and 4 bases at J, with 12 bases between. Looked up from germline, CDR1 is MDHEN and CDR2 is SYDVKM. This CDR3 has 14 amino acids. Written as DNA, the CDR3 is TGTGCCAGCAGTGACGGGAGTGTATACAATGAGCAGTTCTTC. This gives the protein CASSDGSVYNEQFF.

This clonotype was observed a single time. The chain recombines TRBV12-3 or TRBV12-4 with TRBJ2-1, with D maybe TRBD2 (5 bases). The V end lost 2 bases, the J end lost 8 bases, and 13 bases lay between the germline ends. The CDR3 runs to 14 residues. The CDR3 nucleotides read TGTGCCAGCAGTTTATTAGCTAGCAGCGATGAGCAGTTCTTC. Translated, it gives CASSLLASSDEQFF.

CDR3 nucleotides: TGTGCCAGCAGCGTAGATGGAGGGAGTGATCAGTTCTTC. Translation gives CASSVDGGSDQFF. The chain is built from TRBV9 and TRBJ2-1, with D perhaps matching TRBD2 (6 bases). V was trimmed by 0 bases and J by 13 bases, leaving 14 bases between them. The CDR3 loop spans 13 amino acids. CDR1 and CDR2 (germline): SGDLS, YYNGEE.

V and J are TRBV6-5 and TRBJ2-7; TRBD2 aligns across 7 bases. The assigned J gene may be wrong: the sequence end matches TRBJ2-5 better. This CDR3 comprises 14 residues. Germline CDR1 and CDR2: MNHEY and SVGAGI. CDR3 protein: CASTSRFGGKTQYF. CDR3 DNA sequence: TGTGCCAGCACCTCACGTTTCGGGGGGAAGACCCAGTACTTC.

The rearrangement uses TRBV20-1 and TRBJ1-3, with a tentative D call TRBD1 (5 bases). The CDR3 covers 14 residues. The V end was cut by 7 bases, the J end by 0 bases, with 13 bases between. Germline V CDR1 and CDR2: DFQATT, SNEGSKA (reference sequence). The DNA of the CDR3 is TGCAGTGTCAGGCAGGGCAGCTCTGGAAACACCATATATTTT. Translating it yields CSVRQGSSGNTIYF.

The chain has TRBV20-1 and TRBJ2-5; D uncertain. Germline V gene data show CDR1 as DFQATT and CDR2 as SNEGSKA (reference sequence). Trimming stripped 3 bases from V and 11 bases from J, with 22 bases between. This CDR3 has 14 residues. Here the CDR3 reads CSARSRQVWNEQYF. Here the CDR3 DNA reads TGCAGTGCTAGGTCCAGGCAGGTTTGGAATGAGCAGTACTTC.

The chain combines TRBV6-2 or TRBV6-3 with TRBJ2-4, with D uncertain. The germline V and J ends were trimmed by 8 bases and 13 bases, with 15 bases remaining between them. From germline, CDR1 is MNHEY and CDR2 SVGEGT. This CDR3 has 11 amino acids. This CDR3 reads CASRMGLEQYF. The CDR3 DNA is TGTGCCAGCCGGATGGGGTTGGAGCAGTACTTC.

The chain carries TRBV27 and TRBJ2-7; D is ambiguous. V lost 2 bases and J lost 2, with 7 bases in between. This CDR3 is 13 amino acids long. Germline values: CDR1 MNHEY, CDR2 SMNVEV (reference sequence). CDR3 loop: CASSLAPPYEQYF. The CDR3 nucleotides are TGTGCCAGCAGTTTAGCCCCCCCCTACGAGCAGTACTTC.

CDR3 protein: CASRDTYTIYF. CDR3 sequence (DNA): TGTGCCAGCAGGGACACGTACACCATATATTTT. The rearrangement uses TRBV12-3 or TRBV12-4 and TRBJ1-3; D possibly corresponds to TRBD1 (5 bases). The ends were cut back, 6 bases at V and 8 bases at J, with 8 bases in the middle. The CDR3 sequence is 11 residues long.

The rearrangement uses TRBV15 and TRBJ2-3; D gene uncertain. The CDR3 is 13 amino acids. Per germline, CDR1 LNHNV and CDR2 YYDKDF (reference sequence). Trimming left V 8 bases short and J 4 bases short, with 13 bases between. As DNA, the CDR3 is TGTGCCACCGGAGCAATAGGGTCAGATACGCAGTATTTT. As protein: CATGAIGSDTQYF. Filled out from reference TRBV15 and TRBJ2-3, the complete variable domain reads DAMVIQNPRYQVTQFGKPVTLSCSQTLNHNVMYWYQQKSSQAPKLLFHYYDKDFNNEADTPDNFQSRRPNTSFCFLDIRSPGLGDTAMYLCATGAIGSDTQYFGPGTRLTVL.

The chain uses TRBV9 and TRBJ2-7; a possible D gene is TRBD1 (6 bases). Germline V gene sequence: CDR1 SGDLS, CDR2 YYNGEE. Trimming pared 4 bases from V and 0 bases from J, leaving 14 bases between. This CDR3 has 15 amino acids. For the CDR3, the DNA is TGTGCCAGCAGCCCCCAGACAGGCGACTCCTACGAGCAGTACTTC. Amino acid sequence: CASSPQTGDSYEQYF. The full variable domain, completed using reference TRBV9 and TRBJ2-7, is DSGVTQTPKHLITATGQRVTLRCSPRSGDLSVYWYQQSLDQGLQFLIQYYNGEERAKGNILERFSAQQFPDLHSELNLSSLELGDSALYFCASSPQTGDSYEQYFGPGTRLTVT.

Concerning this clonotype: The germline gene is not matched at one end of the junction; a read error may be the cause. The V and J genes are TRBV30 and TRBJ2-1; tentative D call: TRBD1 (5 bases). The J call may be wrong; the DNA end is better matched by TRBJ2-7. CDR1 is GTSNPN and CDR2 is SVGIG in the germline V gene (reference sequence). This CDR3 has 14 residues. The CDR3 spells CAWGVMGQIYEQYF. In DNA form, the CDR3 reads TGTGCCTGGGGTGTAATGGGGCAGATCTACGAGCAGTACTTC.